Listed below are T cell receptor beta chains from one sample, sequenced in a study of shared clonotypes between healthy human individuals. Clones were read by immunoSEQ multiplex PCR, and TCRdb kept only the in-frame ones, dropping some. This sample has about 1 million clones, with approximately 70% found just once. Sequenced material: memory CD4+ T cells sorted from blood. These receptors were taken from a man younger than 35 in good health. Both conserved end residues are trimmed from each CDR3.

j_call,v_call,cdr3_aa
TRBJ1-2,TRBV18,ASSPVRDNYGYT
TRBJ2-5,TRBV7-7,ASSLDGGPGETQY
TRBJ2-7,TRBV9,ASSPGTSGTYEQY
TRBJ1-5,TRBV2,ASSEAGRNQPQH
TRBJ2-6,TRBV4-1,ASSRPGQGTGANVLT
TRBJ1-1,TRBV2,ASSSLGKNTEAF
TRBJ2-1,TRBV29-1,SVELTSSYNEQF
TRBJ2-2,TRBV7-2,ASSPLTGGAGELF
TRBJ1-2,TRBV5-4,ASSSTGVIGYGYT
TRBJ1-2,TRBV5-1,ASSLAFAREPSSYGYT
TRBJ2-1,TRBV30,AWKQGASSYNEQF
TRBJ1-3,TRBV18,ASSPSGTGSSGNTIY
TRBJ2-7,TRBV19,ASSIQGGTYEQY
TRBJ1-5,TRBV5-6,ASSITTPGGNQPQH
TRBJ1-1,TRBV6-5,ASRSGTGGRAEAF
TRBJ1-5,TRBV5-5,ASSLGPSSNQPQH
TRBJ1-4,TRBV9,ASSRDSNEKLF
TRBJ2-7,TRBV7-2,ASSLRAGVYSYEQY
TRBJ1-6,TRBV9,ASTPGTGLSPLH
TRBJ1-2,TRBV28,ASSLGRVRNGYT
TRBJ1-4,TRBV13,ASSFGGKGEKLF
TRBJ2-3,TRBV5-1,ASSSNVADTDTQY
TRBJ1-6,TRBV6-1,ASRGGQGVMSPLH
TRBJ2-7,TRBV9,ASSALGSSYEQY
TRBJ2-1,TRBV19,ASRLDTTDNEQF